Described below is a single TCR beta chain sequence and its context. Its cognate antigen has yet to be identified. Per-nucleotide qualities are absent, and no much larger clonotype sits a single base away. This specimen belongs to a study of post-analysis software for immune sequencing data (dated by TCRdb to about 2015). The study in broad terms: Relapsing-remitting, secondary progressive and progressive-relapsing multiple sclerosis were recorded as disease courses, and subtype annotation was lacking for some patients. The multiple sclerosis patient repertoires were compared with around ten previously published healthy control repertoires from donors aged about 6 to 26 years. A subset of samples was prepared in parallel using single-end sample barcoding, then pooled and co-amplified after Illumina adapter ligation. The full study reports these points: Strong co-clustering of samples prepared in the same batch was shown by direct clustering with F measure, prompting a batch-effect correction. The control group was slightly older than the multiple sclerosis patient group. Normalized Chao1 diversity was significantly lower in multiple sclerosis patients than controls, suggesting substantial peripheral T-cell clonal expansion. Patients showed significantly higher frequencies than controls for several TRBV segments, among them TRBV5-6, TRBV5-1 and TRBV20-1.

The CDR3 numbers 12 residues from cysteine through phenylalanine. The read is trimmed to its CDR3 DNA, 36 bases read in frame from base 1. The germline V gene (reference sequence) sets CDR1 to DFQATT and CDR2 to SNEGSKA. V loses 5 bases of germline sequence and J loses 12 bases, and the interval between the two ends is 17 bases. To demonstrate the VDJtools post-analysis software, TCR beta repertoires were profiled from the peripheral blood of about 13 young patients with multiple sclerosis. The multiple sclerosis patients were children and adolescents between roughly 6 and 17 years of age. The library came from PCR. Sequencing relied on an Illumina HiSeq 2500. To reduce PCR and sequencing biases, unique molecular identifiers were built into the TCR beta cDNA libraries. Per 1 to 10 million input T cells, some 500,000 cDNA molecules were obtained, such that each molecule approximated one T cell. The patient libraries were prepared and sequenced using the same protocol as the earlier healthy control dataset. Samples belonging to the same batch were prepared together, multiplexed and sequenced on a shared HiSeq lane. The published analysis was carried out like this. Raw barcoded reads were processed with MIGEC, discarding single-read molecular identifier groups before consensus assembly and CDR3 extraction. Clonotype tables were post-analysed with VDJtools, normalizing diversity by down-sampling all datasets to the smallest sample size. To correct batch-related cross-sample contamination, repertoire overlap clustering matched CDR3 amino acid sequences but not nucleotide sequences. TCRdb reprocessed the public reads (quality trimming at Q25 with fastp, clone calling with MiXCR) and kept in-frame beta chains. Rows with one shared CDR3 protein collapse into an entry with the most common genes and DNA. The authors' filters were not applied to this entry. A total of roughly 650,000 distinct CDR3 sequences appear in this sample, 59% of them only once. Together, the top ten hold about 11% of the sample.

The specimen sequenced was blood. The rearrangement joined TRBV20-1 to TRBJ2-1, and possibly TRBD2, on 7 matching bases. The TCR originated in a girl aged 2 to 10 with multiple sclerosis. The bases read TGCAGTGCTCGGACAAGGGGGGGGGTGCAGTTCTTC. It is translated as CSARTRGGVQFF.